The clone carrying this TCR beta chain was found once. This specimen comes from a study of CD8+ T cells in alopecia areata. Per germline, CDR1 SQVTM and CDR2 ANQGSEA. CDR3 size: 13 residues. V dropped 7 bases and J dropped 7; count of bases not matched to a gene: 10. The treatment was: oral pan-JAK inhibitor, 5-10 mg twice daily. The study team obtained lesional scalp punch biopsies and peripheral blood from alopecia areata patients. As the sequencing template, cDNA was produced by extracting RNA and reverse transcribing it. Sequencing was performed with immunoSEQ multiplex PCR; in TCRdb, only in-frame clones are kept and a portion is missing. Of 150,000 to 200,000 clones in the sample, approximately 61% were seen once.

The rearrangement uses TRBV29-1 and TRBJ2-7; TRBD2 matches 10 bases. This sequence originates from a human donor with alopecia areata. The specimen was CD4+ T cells sorted from blood, collected at week 24, from a patient treated with tofacitinib. CDR3 in amino acids: CSAGAGGPGEQYF. CDR3 nucleotide sequence: TGCAGCGCTGGAGCGGGGGGGCCGGGGGAGCAGTACTTC.